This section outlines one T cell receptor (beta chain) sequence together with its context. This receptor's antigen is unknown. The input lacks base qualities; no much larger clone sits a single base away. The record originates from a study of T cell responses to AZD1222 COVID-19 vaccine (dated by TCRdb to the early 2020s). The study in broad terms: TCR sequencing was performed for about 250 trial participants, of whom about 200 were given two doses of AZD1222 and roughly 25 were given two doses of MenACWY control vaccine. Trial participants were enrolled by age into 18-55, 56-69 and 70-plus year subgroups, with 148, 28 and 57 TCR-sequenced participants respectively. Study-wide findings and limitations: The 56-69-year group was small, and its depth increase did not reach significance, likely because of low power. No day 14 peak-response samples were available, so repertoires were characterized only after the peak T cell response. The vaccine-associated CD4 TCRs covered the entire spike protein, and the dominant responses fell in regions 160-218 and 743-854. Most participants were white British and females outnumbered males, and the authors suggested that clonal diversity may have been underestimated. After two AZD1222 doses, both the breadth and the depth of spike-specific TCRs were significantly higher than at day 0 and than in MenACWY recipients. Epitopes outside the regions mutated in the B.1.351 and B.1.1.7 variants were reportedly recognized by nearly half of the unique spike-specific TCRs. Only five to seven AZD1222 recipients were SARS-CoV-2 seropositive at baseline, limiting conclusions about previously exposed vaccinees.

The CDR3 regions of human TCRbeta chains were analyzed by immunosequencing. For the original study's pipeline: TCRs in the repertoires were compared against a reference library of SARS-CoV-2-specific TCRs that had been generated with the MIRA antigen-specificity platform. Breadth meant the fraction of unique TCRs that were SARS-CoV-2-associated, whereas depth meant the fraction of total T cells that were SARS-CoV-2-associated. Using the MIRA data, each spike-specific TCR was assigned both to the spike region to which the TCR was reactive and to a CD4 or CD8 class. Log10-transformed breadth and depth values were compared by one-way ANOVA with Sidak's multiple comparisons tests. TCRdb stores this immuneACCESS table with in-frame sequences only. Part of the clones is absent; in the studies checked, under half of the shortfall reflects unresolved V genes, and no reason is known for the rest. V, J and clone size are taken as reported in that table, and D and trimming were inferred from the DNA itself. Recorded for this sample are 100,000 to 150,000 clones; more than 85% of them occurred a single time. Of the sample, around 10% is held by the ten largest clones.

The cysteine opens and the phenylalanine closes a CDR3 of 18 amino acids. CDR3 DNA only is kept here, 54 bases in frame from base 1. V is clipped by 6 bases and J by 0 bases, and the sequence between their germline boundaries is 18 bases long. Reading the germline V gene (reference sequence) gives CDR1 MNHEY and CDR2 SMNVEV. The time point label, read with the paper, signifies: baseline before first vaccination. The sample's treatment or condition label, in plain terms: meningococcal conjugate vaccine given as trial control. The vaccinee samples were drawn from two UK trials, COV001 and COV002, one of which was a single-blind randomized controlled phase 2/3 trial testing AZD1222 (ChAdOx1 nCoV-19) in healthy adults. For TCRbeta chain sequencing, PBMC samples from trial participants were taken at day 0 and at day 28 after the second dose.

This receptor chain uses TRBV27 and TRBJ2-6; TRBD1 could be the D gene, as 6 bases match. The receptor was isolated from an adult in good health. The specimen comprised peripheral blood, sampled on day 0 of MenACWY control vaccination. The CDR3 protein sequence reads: CASSRSGTHGSGANVLTF. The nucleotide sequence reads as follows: TGTGCCAGCAGCCGCTCTGGGACACACGGCTCTGGGGCCAACGTCCTGACTTTC.